Sequencing of this T cell receptor (beta chain) was carried out in a study of CXCR3-negative and CXCR3-positive naive CD8 T cells. The CDR3 spans 15 residues. The germline V gene has CDR1 SGHTA and CDR2 FQGTGA. In the case of this clonotype: Its antigen is as yet unknown.

With more than 250,000 cells each, the CD8+ T cell subsets were individually sorted in triplicate. A CD45RO-CCR7+CD27+CD95- profile was what naive CD8+ T cells displayed. Notes on the study in general: Cryopreservation partially lowered CXCR3 expression, so most assays used fresh PBMCs. Hydrophobicity was higher for TRB CDR3s found in CXCR3-positive naive cells than in CXCR3-negative naive cells. Comparison of naive CXCR3-negative and CXCR3-positive cells revealed similar TRBV-TRBJ usage, while memory cells differed.

Each TRB cDNA library was prepared by 5' RACE (with UMI labels). Reprocessing the 5' RACE reads, TCRdb reports a single entry for every CDR3 protein and omits DNA. The sample includes about 98,000 distinct CDR3 sequences. The chain links TRBV7-3 to TRBJ2-1; TCRdb's D call of TRBD2 is untestable without DNA. The TCR was taken from a human donor in good health. Some clones in this sample may be carry-over from other donors' samples. The sequenced material came from naive CXCR3+ CD8+ T cells from blood. Subset noted: CD45RO-CCR7+CD27+CD95- naive CD8+ T cells expressing CXCR3 (TNR3+). CDR3 loop: CASSLTNSGADEQFF.